The 19 T cell receptor beta chains reported below all come from one sample, sequenced in a study of shared clonotypes between healthy human individuals. TCRdb's copy holds only in-frame clones and misses some; the assay was immunoSEQ multiplex PCR. Of a few million clones listed, around nine tenths are singletons. What was sequenced was naive CD4+ T cells sorted from blood. Subset described: CD45RA+ positively selected. All receptors come from a man younger than 30 in good health.

In the case of this clone: Other DNA sequences from this sample encode an identical CDR3 as well. The chain is built from TRBV5-4 and TRBJ2-7; weak D call: TRBD2 (7 bases). Trimming pared 4 bases from V and 3 bases from J, leaving 14 bases between. The CDR3 is 14 amino acids. CDR1 is SGHNT and CDR2 is YYREEE in the germline V gene (reference sequence). The CDR3 loop is CASSRSGGFYEQYF. The CDR3 bases are TGTGCCAGCAGCAGATCGGGGGGCTTCTACGAGCAGTACTTC.

This chain joins TRBV9 and TRBJ1-2; TRBD1 agrees at 10 bases. The germline gives CDR1 SGDLS, CDR2 YYNGEE. The V gene end was trimmed by 4 bases and the J gene end by 0 bases; junction bases not matched to a gene: 12. The CDR3 runs 18 residues. The DNA for the CDR3 is TGTGCCAGCAGCCCGCCGACGGGACAGGGGAGAGCTAACTATGGCTACACCTTC. Translation: CASSPPTGQGRANYGYTF.

This clone was found once. In the same sample, other DNA sequences code for this CDR3. CDR3 DNA sequence: TGCGCCAGCAGCCAAGGACAGGGTTTTAATGAAAAACTGTTTTTT. Protein product: CASSQGQGFNEKLFF. The chain is built from TRBV4-1 and TRBJ1-4, with 7 bases matching TRBD1. This CDR3 region has 15 residues. V shed 1 base, J shed 4 bases, and the junction held 3 bases outside the gene matches. From germline, CDR1 is MGHRA and CDR2 YSYEKL.

The chain couples TRBV7-9 to TRBJ2-1; tentatively, D is TRBD1 (5 bases). Germline V CDR1 and CDR2: SEHNR, FQNEAQ (reference sequence). Trimming pared 5 bases from V and 9 bases from J, leaving 23 bases between. The CDR3 is 16 residues long. The chain's CDR3 is CASSLPLGAYATEQFF. DNA for the CDR3: TGTGCCAGCAGCCTCCCGTTAGGGGCATACGCGACTGAGCAGTTCTTC.

This sequence joins TRBV6-6 and TRBJ2-7; D remains ambiguous. The CDR3 has 16 amino acids. Germline loops: CDR1 MNHNY, CDR2 SVGAGI (reference sequence). With 2 bases removed from V and 2 bases from J, the gap between germline ends came to 16 bases. CDR3: CASSYRGPDGAYEQYF. CDR3 coding DNA: TGTGCCAGCAGTTACCGCGGTCCGGACGGTGCCTACGAGCAGTACTTC.

This clone was recorded once. This sequence joins TRBV30 and TRBJ1-4; D gene ambiguous. The CDR3 is 14 residues long. V gave up 3 bases and J gave up 3 bases, with 11 bases separating them. Germline V CDR1 and CDR2: GTSNPN, SVGIG (reference sequence). The CDR3 region has the DNA TGTGCCTGGAGGGGAACAGCGTCTAATGAAAAACTGTTTTTT. It translates to CAWRGTASNEKLFF.

In its sample, this clone was seen once. This sequence joins TRBV29-1 and TRBJ2-3; no clear D. The CDR3 spans 13 residues. V lost 4 bases and J lost 4, with 12 bases in between. The V gene's germline CDR1 is SQVTM and CDR2 ANQGSEA. The CDR3 sequence: CSVATRLADTQYF. In DNA, the CDR3 is TGCAGCGTTGCAACCCGTCTTGCAGATACGCAGTATTTT.

The genes are TRBV5-1 and TRBJ2-5, with 8 positions matching TRBD2. V shed 1 base and J 1 base; nucleotides not matched to a gene: 9. The CDR3 contains 17 residues. Germline V gene lookup returns CDR1 SGHRS and CDR2 YFSETQ. The CDR3 sequence is CASSLSPAGASQETQYF. CDR3 nucleotide sequence: TGCGCCAGCAGCTTGTCTCCAGCGGGGGCTTCCCAAGAGACCCAGTACTTC.

This chain joins TRBV4-3 and TRBJ2-3; TRBD2 is a possible D gene (6 bases). Germline-derived CDR1 and CDR2 are LGHNA and YSLEER. The ends were cut back, 0 bases at V and 2 bases at J, with 12 bases in the middle. This CDR3 has 16 amino acids. CDR3 in DNA: TGCGCCAGCAGCCAAGAACCGGGAGTGTACACAGATACGCAGTATTTT. The encoded protein is CASSQEPGVYTDTQYF.

The gene calls are TRBV6-6 and TRBJ1-5; D perhaps matches TRBD1 (5 bases). The CDR3 totals 15 residues. The V and J ends lost 6 bases and 8 bases respectively, with 20 bases between them. In germline, CDR1 is MNHNY, CDR2 SVGAGI (reference sequence). The CDR3 region has the DNA TGTGCCAGCAGGGGGATGCAGGGAACGGGGAAGCCCCAGCATTTT. Residues: CASRGMQGTGKPQHF.

In this sample, this clone turned up once. The chain is built from TRBV7-2 and TRBJ1-2, with D possibly TRBD1 on 6 matching bases. The germline gives CDR1 SGHTA, CDR2 FQGNSA. This CDR3 has 15 amino acids. Trimming removed 2 bases at V and 8 bases at J, with 18 bases between. The DNA of the CDR3 is TGTGCCAGCAGCTTAAAACGGGACATAGCCCCCGGCTACACCTTC. Its translation is CASSLKRDIAPGYTF.

The V and J genes are TRBV4-3 and TRBJ2-1; D gene uncertain. CDR1 is LGHNA, CDR2 YSLEER, per germline. The length of the CDR3 is 15 residues. V lost 4 bases and J 10 bases, leaving 20 bases between the germline ends. The CDR3 reads CASSRDRNSLWEQFF. The CDR3 DNA is TGCGCCAGCAGCCGAGATAGGAACTCCTTATGGGAGCAGTTCTTC.

The chain is built from TRBV18 and TRBJ1-2; 8 nucleotides agree with TRBD1. CDR3 size: 15 residues. Trimming removed 5 bases from V and 0 bases from J; junction bases left unmatched: 5. CDR1 KGHSH and CDR2 LQKENI come from the germline V gene. The CDR3 nucleotides are TGTGCCAGCTCAGCGGTCAGGGGGCCTAACTATGGCTACACCTTC. This gives the protein CASSAVRGPNYGYTF.

V and J are TRBV6-1 and TRBJ1-5; unclear D gene. CDR1 and CDR2 from the germline V gene are MNHNS and SASEGT. The CDR3 is made up of 15 amino acids. Trimming removed 6 bases at V and 0 bases at J, with 12 bases between. CDR3 in DNA: TGTGCCAGCAGAATCCGGGAGAATAGCAATCAGCCCCAGCATTTT. Translating it yields CASRIRENSNQPQHF.

The chain joins TRBV11-2 to TRBJ2-2; no firm D call. The CDR3 is made up of 15 amino acids. The V end lost 1 base, the J end lost 3 bases, and 9 bases lay between the germline ends. Germline V gene data show CDR1 as SGHAT and CDR2 as FQNNGV. CDR3 sequence (DNA): TGTGCCAGCAGCTTAGGAGGATGGGACACCGGGGAGCTGTTTTTT. This sequence encodes CASSLGGWDTGELFF.

The rearrangement joins TRBV9 to TRBJ2-7; D call uncertain. V was clipped by 6 bases and J by 4 bases, with 14 bases between them. The CDR3 totals 13 residues. Germline V gives CDR1 SGDLS, CDR2 YYNGEE. CDR3 amino acids: CASNHRPDYEQYF. CDR3 in DNA: TGTGCCAGCAACCATAGACCGGATTACGAGCAGTACTTC.

As for this clone: One end of the junction does not line up with germline, which may come from a read error. V gene TRBV7-7 combines with J gene TRBJ2-5; D is perhaps TRBD1 (6 bases). Germline V gene sequence: CDR1 SSHAT, CDR2 FNYEAQ (reference sequence). This CDR3 has 13 residues. The CDR3 loop reads CASSPGQKETQYF. CDR3 DNA sequence: TGTGCTAGCAGCCCTGGACAGAAAGAGACCCAGTACTTC.

V is TRBV5-1 and J is TRBJ1-3; 11 nucleotides align to TRBD1. With V trimmed by 0 bases and J by 4 bases, 3 bases remained unmatched. From germline, CDR1 is SGHRS and CDR2 YFSETQ. The CDR3 consists of 16 residues. The CDR3 nucleotides read TGCGCCAGCAGCTTGGAGGGACAGGGGGAAGGAAACACCATATATTTT. Encoded protein: CASSLEGQGEGNTIYF. The entire variable domain, with the rest obtained from reference TRBV5-1 and TRBJ1-3, is as follows: KAGVTQTPRYLIKTRGQQVTLSCSPISGHRSVSWYQQTPGQGLQFLFEYFSETQRNKGNFPGRFSGRQFSNSRSEMNVSTLELGDSALYLCASSLEGQGEGNTIYFGEGSWLTVV.

About this clone: The same CDR3 arises from other DNA sequences in this sample as well. The chain links TRBV11-2 to TRBJ2-3, with 8 nucleotides matching TRBD2. After removal of 1 base from V and 2 bases from J, the junction contained 2 bases not matched to a gene. Germline V CDR1 and CDR2: SGHAT, FQNNGV. This CDR3 has 15 amino acids. This CDR3 reads CASSLGGGLTDTQYF. DNA of the CDR3: TGTGCCAGCAGCTTAGGCGGGGGGCTCACAGATACGCAGTATTTT.